A selection of T cell receptor beta chains follows, all from one sample in a study of control samples from healthy donors and cancer patients. Clones were read by immunoSEQ multiplex PCR, and TCRdb kept only the in-frame ones, dropping some. This sample has 100,000 to 150,000 clones; about 90% occur once, and the top ten carry less than 2.5%. The sample consisted of blood. The receptors were gathered from a woman aged 45-65 years in good health. The CDR3 runs from the conserved cysteine through the conserved F or W. Fields, in order: J gene, D gene, clone size, V gene, CDR3 protein, CDR3 DNA. A D gene is named only where the DNA matches it firmly. Size tells how often a clone was seen (once, few, many) or the class of an expanded clone, and some rows leave it out.

J gene: TRBJ1-2
D gene: -
clone size: -
V gene: TRBV29-1
CDR3 protein: CSADSLRGNYGYTF
CDR3 DNA: TGCAGCGCTGACAGCCTCCGAGGCAACTATGGCTACACCTTC

J gene: TRBJ1-6
D gene: -
clone size: -
V gene: TRBV2
CDR3 protein: CASSSGTGYNSPLHF
CDR3 DNA: TGTGCCAGCAGTAGCGGGACGGGTTATAATTCACCCCTCCACTTT

J gene: TRBJ2-3
D gene: TRBD2
clone size: -
V gene: TRBV6-5
CDR3 protein: CASRSAGEDTQYF
CDR3 DNA: TGTGCCAGCAGATCAGCGGGAGAGGATACGCAGTATTTT

J gene: TRBJ1-2
D gene: -
clone size: -
V gene: TRBV5-4
CDR3 protein: CASSSTQQGIYGYTF
CDR3 DNA: TGTGCCAGCAGCTCTACACAACAGGGTATCTATGGCTACACCTTC

J gene: TRBJ1-2
D gene: -
clone size: -
V gene: TRBV7-9
CDR3 protein: CASSLEAGLSYGYTF
CDR3 DNA: TGTGCCAGCAGCTTAGAGGCAGGGCTTTCCTATGGCTACACCTTC

J gene: TRBJ2-1
D gene: TRBD2
clone size: -
V gene: TRBV19
CDR3 protein: CASRLAGGQYNEQFF
CDR3 DNA: TGTGCCAGCCGATTAGCGGGAGGCCAGTACAATGAGCAGTTCTTC

J gene: TRBJ2-2
D gene: -
clone size: -
V gene: TRBV12-3/TRBV12-4
CDR3 protein: CASIDQLGELFF
CDR3 DNA: TGTGCCAGCATTGATCAACTCGGGGAGCTGTTTTTT

J gene: TRBJ2-5
D gene: TRBD1
clone size: -
V gene: TRBV6-6
CDR3 protein: CASSDTGEETQYF
CDR3 DNA: TGTGCCAGCAGTGACACAGGGGAAGAGACCCAGTACTTC

J gene: TRBJ1-2
D gene: TRBD1
clone size: -
V gene: TRBV3-1/TRBV3-2
CDR3 protein: CASSRDRGGYGYTF
CDR3 DNA: TGTGCCAGCAGCCGGGACAGGGGAGGCTATGGCTACACCTTC

J gene: TRBJ2-5
D gene: -
clone size: -
V gene: TRBV6-1
CDR3 protein: CASSEAWAWAQYF
CDR3 DNA: TGTGCCAGCAGTGAAGCCTGGGCCTGGGCCCAGTACTTC

J gene: TRBJ2-1
D gene: TRBD1
clone size: -
V gene: TRBV13
CDR3 protein: CASSSRDPGQASSYNEQFF
CDR3 DNA: TGTGCCAGCAGCTCGAGGGATCCCGGACAGGCTAGCTCCTACAATGAGCAGTTCTTC

J gene: TRBJ1-4
D gene: -
clone size: -
V gene: TRBV29-1
CDR3 protein: CSVAGEGEKLFF
CDR3 DNA: TGCAGCGTTGCAGGGGAGGGTGAAAAACTGTTTTTT

J gene: TRBJ1-2
D gene: TRBD1
clone size: -
V gene: TRBV7-8
CDR3 protein: CASSLDDGQGVYGYTF
CDR3 DNA: TGTGCCAGCAGCTTAGACGACGGACAGGGGGTCTATGGCTACACCTTC

J gene: TRBJ1-5
D gene: TRBD1
clone size: once
V gene: TRBV27
CDR3 protein: CASSPGTGLPSNQPQHF
CDR3 DNA: TGTGCCAGCAGTCCCGGGACAGGGTTACCTAGCAATCAGCCCCAGCATTTT